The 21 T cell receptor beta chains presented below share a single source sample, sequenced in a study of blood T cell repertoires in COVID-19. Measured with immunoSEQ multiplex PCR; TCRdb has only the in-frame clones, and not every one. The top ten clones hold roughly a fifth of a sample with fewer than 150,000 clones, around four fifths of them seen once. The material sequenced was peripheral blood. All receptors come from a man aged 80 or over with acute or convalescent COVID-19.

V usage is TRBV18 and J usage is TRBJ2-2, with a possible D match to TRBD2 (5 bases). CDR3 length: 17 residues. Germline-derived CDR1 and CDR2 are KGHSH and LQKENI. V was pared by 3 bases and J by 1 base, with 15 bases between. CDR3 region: CASSPDSLVGNTGELFF. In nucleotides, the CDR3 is TGTGCCAGCTCACCGGACTCCCTGGTGGGGAACACCGGGGAGCTGTTTTTT.

The chain's CDR3 is CASSYSGSYSTDTQYF. CDR3 bases: TGTGCCAGCAGTTACTCTGGGAGCTATAGCACAGATACGCAGTATTTT. The chain employs TRBV6-5 and TRBJ2-3, with D possibly being TRBD2 (5 bases). The CDR3 contains 16 residues. Trimming took 0 bases from V and 0 from J, leaving 10 bases between them. CDR1 is MNHEY and CDR2 is SVGAGI in the germline V gene.

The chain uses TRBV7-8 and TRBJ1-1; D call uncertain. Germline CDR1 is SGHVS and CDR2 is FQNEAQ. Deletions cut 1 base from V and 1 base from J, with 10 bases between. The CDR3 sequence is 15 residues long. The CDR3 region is CASSLDQEGNTEAFF. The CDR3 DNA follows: TGTGCCAGCAGCTTAGATCAGGAGGGGAACACTGAAGCTTTCTTT.

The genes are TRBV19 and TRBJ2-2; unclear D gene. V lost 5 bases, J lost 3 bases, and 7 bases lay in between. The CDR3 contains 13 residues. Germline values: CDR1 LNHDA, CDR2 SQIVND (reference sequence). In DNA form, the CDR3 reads TGTGCCAGTAGTCGCCGAGACACCGGGGAGCTGTTTTTT. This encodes CASSRRDTGELFF.

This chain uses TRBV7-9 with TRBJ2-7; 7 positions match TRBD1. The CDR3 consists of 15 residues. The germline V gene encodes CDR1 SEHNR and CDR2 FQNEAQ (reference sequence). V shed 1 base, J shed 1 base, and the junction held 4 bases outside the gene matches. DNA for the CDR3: TGTGCCAGCAGCTTAGAGGGGGCGCCATCCTACGAGCAGTACTTC. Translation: CASSLEGAPSYEQYF.

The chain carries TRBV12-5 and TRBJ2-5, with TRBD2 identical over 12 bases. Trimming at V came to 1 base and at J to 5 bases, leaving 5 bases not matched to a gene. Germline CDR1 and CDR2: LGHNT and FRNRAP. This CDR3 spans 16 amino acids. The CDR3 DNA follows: TGTGCTAGTGGTTTGGCTAGCGGGGGGGGCCCGGAGACCCAGTACTTC. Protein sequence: CASGLASGGGPETQYF.

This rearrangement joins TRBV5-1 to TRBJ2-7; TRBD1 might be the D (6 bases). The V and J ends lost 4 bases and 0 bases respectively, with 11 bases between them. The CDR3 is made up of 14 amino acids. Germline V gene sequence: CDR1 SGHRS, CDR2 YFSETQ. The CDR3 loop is CASSPGHLSYEQYF. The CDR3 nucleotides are TGCGCCAGCAGCCCGGGACACCTCTCCTACGAGCAGTACTTC.

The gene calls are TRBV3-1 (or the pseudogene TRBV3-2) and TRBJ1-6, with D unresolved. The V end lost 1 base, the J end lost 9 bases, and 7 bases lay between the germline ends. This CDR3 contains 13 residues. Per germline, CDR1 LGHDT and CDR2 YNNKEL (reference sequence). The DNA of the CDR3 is TGTGCCAGCAGCCAAGCGGTAAGTTCACCCCTCCACTTT. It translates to CASSQAVSSPLHF.

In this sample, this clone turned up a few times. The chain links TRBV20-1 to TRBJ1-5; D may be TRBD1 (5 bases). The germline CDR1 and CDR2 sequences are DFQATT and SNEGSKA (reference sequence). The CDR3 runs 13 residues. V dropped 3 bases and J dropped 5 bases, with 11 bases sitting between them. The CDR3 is CSASGHPHQPQHF. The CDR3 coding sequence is TGCAGTGCTAGTGGACACCCCCATCAGCCCCAGCATTTT.

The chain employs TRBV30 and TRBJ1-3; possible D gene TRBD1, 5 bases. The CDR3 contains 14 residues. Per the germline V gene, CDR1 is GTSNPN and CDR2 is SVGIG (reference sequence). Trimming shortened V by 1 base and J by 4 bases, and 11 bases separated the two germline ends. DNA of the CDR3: TGTGCCTGGAGTGGGGCAGGGATAGGAAACACCATATATTTT. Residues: CAWSGAGIGNTIYF.

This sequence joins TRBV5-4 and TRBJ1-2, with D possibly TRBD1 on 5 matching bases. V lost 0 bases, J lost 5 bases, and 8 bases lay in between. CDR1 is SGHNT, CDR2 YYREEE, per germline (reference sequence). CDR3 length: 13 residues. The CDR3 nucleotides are TGTGCCAGCAGCTTGGTTGGGGCATATGGCTACACCTTC. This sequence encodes CASSLVGAYGYTF.

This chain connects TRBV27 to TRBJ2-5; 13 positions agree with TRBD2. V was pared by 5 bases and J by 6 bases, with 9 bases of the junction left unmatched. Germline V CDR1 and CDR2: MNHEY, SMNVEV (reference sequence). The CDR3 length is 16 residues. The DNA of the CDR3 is TGTGCCAGCAGTGCCCGGACTAGCGGGGGTCAGCAGACCCAGTACTTC. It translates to CASSARTSGGQQTQYF.

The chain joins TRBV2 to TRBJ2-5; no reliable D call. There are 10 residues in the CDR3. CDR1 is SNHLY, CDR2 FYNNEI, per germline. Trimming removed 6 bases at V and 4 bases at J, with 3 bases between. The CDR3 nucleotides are TGTGCCAGCAGCCTAGAGACCCAGTACTTC. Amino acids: CASSLETQYF.

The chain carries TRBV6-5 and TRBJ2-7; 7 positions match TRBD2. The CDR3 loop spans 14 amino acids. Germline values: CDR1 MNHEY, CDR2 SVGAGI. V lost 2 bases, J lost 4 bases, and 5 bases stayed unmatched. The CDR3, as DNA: TGTGCCAGCAGTTACGTCGGGGGGAAGTACGAGCAGTACTTC. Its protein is CASSYVGGKYEQYF.

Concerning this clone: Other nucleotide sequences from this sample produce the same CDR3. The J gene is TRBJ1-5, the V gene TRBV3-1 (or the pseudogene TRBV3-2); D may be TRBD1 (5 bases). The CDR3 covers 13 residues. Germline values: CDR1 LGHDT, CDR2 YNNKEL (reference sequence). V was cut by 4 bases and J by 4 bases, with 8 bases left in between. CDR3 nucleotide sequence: TGTGCCAGCAGCCCCCCAGGGAATCAGCCCCAGCATTTT. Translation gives CASSPPGNQPQHF.

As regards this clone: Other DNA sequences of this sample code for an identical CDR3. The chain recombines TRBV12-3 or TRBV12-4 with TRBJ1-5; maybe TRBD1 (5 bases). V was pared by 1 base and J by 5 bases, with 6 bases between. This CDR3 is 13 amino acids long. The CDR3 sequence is CASSLGGDQPQHF. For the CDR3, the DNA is TGTGCCAGCAGTTTAGGGGGGGATCAGCCCCAGCATTTT.

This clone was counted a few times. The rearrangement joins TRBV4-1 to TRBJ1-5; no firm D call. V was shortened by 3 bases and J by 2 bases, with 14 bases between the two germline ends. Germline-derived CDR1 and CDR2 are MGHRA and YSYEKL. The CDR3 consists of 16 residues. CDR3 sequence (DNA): TGCGCCAGCAGCCATCTTATCGCCGGGGGCAATCAGCCCCAGCATTTT. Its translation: CASSHLIAGGNQPQHF.

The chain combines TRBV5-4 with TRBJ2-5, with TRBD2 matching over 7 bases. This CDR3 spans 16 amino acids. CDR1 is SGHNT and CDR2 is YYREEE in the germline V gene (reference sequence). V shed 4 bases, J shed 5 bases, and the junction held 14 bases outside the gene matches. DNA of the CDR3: TGTGCCAGCAGCCCGTCACCGGGACTACCGGGGGAGACCCAGTACTTC. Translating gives CASSPSPGLPGETQYF.

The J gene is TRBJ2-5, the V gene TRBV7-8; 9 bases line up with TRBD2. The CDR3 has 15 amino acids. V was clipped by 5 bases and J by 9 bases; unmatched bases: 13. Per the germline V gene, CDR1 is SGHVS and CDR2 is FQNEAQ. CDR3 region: CASSPTGAGGPPQYF. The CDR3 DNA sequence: TGTGCCAGCAGCCCCACGGGGGCGGGGGGGCCCCCCCAGTACTTC.

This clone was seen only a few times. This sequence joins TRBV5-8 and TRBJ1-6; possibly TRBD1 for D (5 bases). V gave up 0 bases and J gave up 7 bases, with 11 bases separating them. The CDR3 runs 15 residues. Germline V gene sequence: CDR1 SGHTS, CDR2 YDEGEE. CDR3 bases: TGTGCCAGCAGCTTGGCGGCAGGGATGAATTCACCCCTCCACTTT. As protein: CASSLAAGMNSPLHF.

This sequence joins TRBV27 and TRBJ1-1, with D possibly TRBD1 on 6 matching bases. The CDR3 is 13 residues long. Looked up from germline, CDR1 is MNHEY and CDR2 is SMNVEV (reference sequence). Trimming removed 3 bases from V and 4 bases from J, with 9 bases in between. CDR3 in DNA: TGTGCCAGCAGTTTCGGACAGCGCACTGAAGCTTTCTTT. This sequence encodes CASSFGQRTEAFF.